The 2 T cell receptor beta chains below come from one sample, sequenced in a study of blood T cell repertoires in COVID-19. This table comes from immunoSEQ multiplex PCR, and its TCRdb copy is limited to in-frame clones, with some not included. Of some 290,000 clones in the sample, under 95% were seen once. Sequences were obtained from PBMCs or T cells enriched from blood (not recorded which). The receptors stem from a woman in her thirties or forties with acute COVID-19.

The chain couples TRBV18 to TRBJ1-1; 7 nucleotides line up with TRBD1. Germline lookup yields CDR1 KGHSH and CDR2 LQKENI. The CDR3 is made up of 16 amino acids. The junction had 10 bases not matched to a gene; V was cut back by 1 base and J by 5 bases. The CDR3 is CASSPLGSGGITEAFF. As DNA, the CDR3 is TGTGCCAGCTCACCACTAGGCTCAGGGGGAATAACTGAAGCTTTCTTT.

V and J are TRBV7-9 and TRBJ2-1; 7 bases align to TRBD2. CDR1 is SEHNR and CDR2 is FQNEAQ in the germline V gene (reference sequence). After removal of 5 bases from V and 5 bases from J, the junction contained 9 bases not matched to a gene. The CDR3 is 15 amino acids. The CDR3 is CASSPGGSFNNEQFF. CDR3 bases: TGTGCCAGCAGCCCCGGCGGGAGTTTCAACAATGAGCAGTTCTTC.